The present T cell receptor beta chain was sequenced within a study of cytomegalovirus exposure and HLA in healthy donors. The study's findings and limits: In a later analysis, donors in an Asian-associated ancestry cluster reportedly had fewer N-insertions in productive TCRs than the cohort mean. In an earlier analysis, productive rearrangement rates for most beta V segments clustered near 87% or 30%. Roughly uniform depth of sequencing across donors was assumed in presence/absence analyses.

Healthy bone marrow donors made up the cohort. The PCR had 60 Vbeta and 13 Jbeta primers. The repertoire was sequenced with immunoSEQ multiplex PCR; TCRdb's copy has only in-frame clones and lacks some. In the table there are 150,000 or so clones, over 70% of which are singletons. Regarding this clone: Its antigen remains unidentified.

This clonotype was sampled from a male donor in good health and CMV-seronegative. Sequenced input: PBMCs.

CDR3 loop: CASGLRLAGVSYEQFF. CDR3 nucleotides: TGTGCTAGTGGTTTGCGTCTAGCGGGGGTTAGCTATGAGCAGTTCTTC. The V and J genes are TRBV12-5 and TRBJ2-1, with 10 bases matching TRBD2. The CDR3 extends over 16 amino acids. In germline, CDR1 is LGHNT, CDR2 FRNRAP. The junction had 9 bases not matched to a gene; V was cut back by 2 bases and J by 8 bases.